These T cell receptor beta chains were read from a single sample in a study of blood T cells in healthy people across ages. A single record per CDR3 protein comes from TCRdb applying MiXCR to the 5' RACE reads. The sample records under 800,000 distinct CDR3 sequences, roughly 43% being singletons. The material sequenced was blood. The source is a woman between 55 and 75 years old in good health. Both conserved end residues are part of each CDR3. Clone size is given for some rows only: seen once, a few or many times, or a class if the clone is expanded.

size,V,J,CDR3
NA,TRBV20-1,TRBJ1-5,CSAVPGSSNQPQHF
few,TRBV29-1,TRBJ2-5,CSVEGPDSSETQYF
NA,TRBV9,TRBJ1-4,CASSVDTGSNEKLFF
NA,TRBV7-3,TRBJ1-2,CASSPGTGYDGYTF
NA,TRBV7-2,TRBJ2-2,CASSSGVDTGELFF
few,TRBV10-3,NA,CAIRGSGGANEQYF
NA,TRBV19,TRBJ2-1,CASSITSGANEQFF
NA,TRBV20-1,TRBJ2-1,CSAGNDNEQFF
many,TRBV29-1,TRBJ2-1,CSCGGDPKLAGRGWEQFF
NA,TRBV7-2,TRBJ2-7,CASSAIAGGRWTYYEQYF
NA,TRBV11-2,TRBJ2-2,CASSPPDGYTGELFF
few,TRBV3-1,TRBJ1-4,CASSLLSGTDEKLFF
few,TRBV9,TRBJ1-5,CASSVGGTKGQPQHF
NA,TRBV12-3/TRBV12-4,TRBJ1-5,CASSFIAAGQSNQPQHF
few,TRBV20-1,TRBJ1-4,CSARMAINEKLFF
NA,TRBV20-1,TRBJ2-7,CSARLAGDSLLEQYF
NA,TRBV20-1,TRBJ2-3,CSARHGDTQYF
NA,TRBV10-3,TRBJ2-3,CAISVAGGDTQYF
once,TRBV2,TRBJ1-5,CASSVRDTDQPQHF
few,TRBV4-2,TRBJ2-5,CASSPQTGTAQETQYF
NA,TRBV15,TRBJ2-3,CATSLKIDALTDTQYF
NA,TRBV29-1,TRBJ2-1,CSVGSILSLAGTYDKQFF
few,TRBV15,TRBJ2-7,CATGEGDRTSYEQYF
few,TRBV7-9,TRBJ1-1,CASTMGRTEAFF
NA,TRBV4-1,TRBJ2-3,CASSQESAKRYF
NA,TRBV5-1,NA,CASNPGQTQETQYF
NA,TRBV5-1,TRBJ2-5,CASIKEWVETQYF
NA,TRBV7-2,TRBJ2-1,CASSVRREAYNEQFF
many,TRBV29-1,TRBJ1-2,CSVEDRDLTNGYTF
many,TRBV7-9,TRBJ1-2,CASSLASLDGYTF
NA,TRBV6-6,TRBJ1-1,CASLRGRLNTEAFF
few,TRBV12-3/TRBV12-4,TRBJ1-3,CASSFPTPLRDSGNTIYF
NA,TRBV4-3,TRBJ2-6,CASSHSQGSGANVLTF
NA,TRBV20-1,TRBJ2-7,CSARDLGLAGTFEQYF
NA,TRBV10-3,TRBJ2-5,CAISDTVAGRQETQYF